The 28 T cell receptor beta chains below all came from one sample that was sequenced in a study of blood T cells in healthy people across ages. A sample-barcoded 5' primer and a J-beta primer mix were used in a second PCR of roughly 6 to 12 cycles. MiXCR, applied by TCRdb to the 5' RACE reads, yields one record per CDR3 protein. The table has over a million distinct CDR3 sequences, 59% seen once; the top ten hold 6.5% to 8%. The sample taken for sequencing was blood. These receptors were collected from a man younger than 35 in good health.

Concerning this clonotype: A much larger clone lies a single base off, so this may be a read error. The genes are TRBV10-3 and TRBJ2-5; 9 bases fit TRBD1. The J call is in doubt because the DNA end fits TRBJ2-7 better. The V gene's germline CDR1 is ENHRY and CDR2 SYGVKD. The CDR3 runs 13 residues. The CDR3, as DNA: TGTGCCATCAGCCGGGACAGGGTCTACGAGCAGTACTTC. It encodes CAISRDRVYEQYF.

The genes are TRBV6-6 and TRBJ1-1; D call uncertain. Germline CDR1 MNHNY, CDR2 SVGAGI (reference sequence). The V gene lost 0 bases and the J gene lost 0 bases, with 14 bases spanning the gap. This CDR3 is built from 17 residues. The CDR3 DNA sequence: TGTGCCAGCAGTTACTCGTCTTGGTACAGCCTGAACACTGAAGCTTTCTTT. It specifies CASSYSSWYSLNTEAFF.

Of note for this clonotype: The junction and the germline gene differ at one end; a read error may be behind it. The V and J genes are TRBV4-2 and TRBJ1-1; no definite D call. The V gene's germline CDR1 is LGHNA and CDR2 YNFKEQ. The CDR3 contains 14 residues. CDR3 DNA: TGTGCCAGCAGCCAAGAGCGGGCCAACACTAAAGCTTTCTTT. Amino acid sequence: CASSQERANTKAFF.

The chain links TRBV27 to TRBJ2-1; 8 nucleotides agree with TRBD2. Trimming removed 0 bases from V and 4 bases from J; junction bases left unmatched: 14. CDR3 length: 19 residues. Germline-derived CDR1 and CDR2 are MNHEY and SMNVEV (reference sequence). The CDR3 loop reads CASSLSGDPAGAPYNEQFF. CDR3 nucleotides: TGTGCCAGCAGTTTATCTGGCGATCCAGCGGGAGCGCCTTACAATGAGCAGTTCTTC.

This clonotype was detected only a few times. The chain employs TRBV20-1 and TRBJ1-6, with D possibly being TRBD1 (5 bases). Germline V gives CDR1 DFQATT, CDR2 SNEGSKA (reference sequence). The CDR3 runs 12 residues. With 4 bases removed from V and 8 bases from J, the gap between germline ends came to 9 bases. The CDR3 nucleotides read TGCAGTGCTACCCAGGGTGATTCACCCCTCCACTTT. The encoded protein is CSATQGDSPLHF.

This chain uses TRBV29-1 with TRBJ2-7; 10 bases are shared with TRBD1. CDR3 length equals 13 residues. Germline trimming cut 7 bases from V and 5 bases from J; bases unmatched to any gene: 8. Germline lookup yields CDR1 SQVTM and CDR2 ANQGSEA. CDR3 nucleotide sequence: TGCAGCGGTAGGGGACAGGGGATCCACGAGCAGTACTTC. This codes for CSGRGQGIHEQYF.

The genes are TRBV6-1 and TRBJ2-5; 7 bases are shared with TRBD1. V trimming: 3 bases; J trimming: 2 bases; junction bases outside the gene matches: 3. Germline values: CDR1 MNHNS, CDR2 SASEGT. The CDR3 has 14 amino acids. The CDR3 DNA reads as TGTGCCAGCAGTGACCCGGGACAGCAAGAGACCCAGTACTTC. Residues: CASSDPGQQETQYF.

The chain recombines TRBV5-8 with TRBJ1-2; TRBD1 matches 7 bases. Germline trimming cut 1 base from V and 5 bases from J; bases unmatched to any gene: 8. The CDR3 sequence is 15 residues long. Germline V gives CDR1 SGHTS, CDR2 YDEGEE. The DNA of the CDR3 is TGTGCCAGCAGCTTGAAAGGGACAGTTTTATATGGCTACACCTTC. Translating gives CASSLKGTVLYGYTF. Supplemented by reference TRBV5-8 and TRBJ1-2, the full variable domain reads EAGVTQSPTHLIKTRGQQATLRCSPISGHTSVYWYQQALGLGLQFLLWYDEGEERNRGNFPPRFSGRQFPNYSSELNVNALELEDSALYLCASSLKGTVLYGYTFGSGTRLTVV.

The J gene is TRBJ2-7, the V gene TRBV7-2; TRBD2 agrees at 7 bases. V was pared by 4 bases and J by 0 bases, with 6 bases of the junction left unmatched. The CDR3 loop spans 15 amino acids. Germline loops: CDR1 SGHTA, CDR2 FQGNSA. DNA for the CDR3: TGTGCCAGCAGCTCAGCGGGGTTTAACTCCTACGAGCAGTACTTC. It specifies CASSSAGFNSYEQYF.

In the case of this clonotype: The CDR3 carries no conserved terminal phenylalanine or tryptophan, so it likely arises from a read error. The chain has TRBV12-3 or TRBV12-4 and TRBJ2-4; D unclear. The J call may be faulty, since TRBJ2-7 better matches the DNA end. The CDR3 spans 13 residues. The DNA for the CDR3 is TGTGCCAGCAGCCGGACGGAAACCTACGAGCAGTACTAC. It is translated as CASSRTETYEQYY.

This chain connects TRBV3-1 to TRBJ2-2; the match to TRBD1 covers 10 bases. Germline assignment: CDR1 LGHDT and CDR2 YNNKEL (reference sequence). The V gene end was trimmed by 0 bases and the J gene end by 4 bases; junction bases not matched to a gene: 8. The CDR3 length is 18 residues. CDR3 bases: TGTGCCAGCAGCCAAGATCGGTTAGGGACAGGGGTCACCGGGGAGCTGTTTTTT. The encoded protein is CASSQDRLGTGVTGELFF.

J is TRBJ2-7 and V is TRBV14; 8 bases map to TRBD1. With V trimmed by 4 bases and J by 3 bases, 11 bases remained unmatched. The germline V gene encodes CDR1 SGHDN and CDR2 FVKESK. CDR3 length: 16 residues. CDR3 region: CASSRARGQGNYEQYF. The CDR3 DNA reads TGTGCCAGCAGCCGAGCCCGAGGACAGGGAAACTACGAGCAGTACTTC.

This clonotype was recorded only once. V usage is TRBV5-6 and J usage is TRBJ2-4, with D perhaps TRBD1 or TRBD2 (5 bases each). There are 14 residues in the CDR3. Germline-derived CDR1 and CDR2 are SGHDT and YYEEEE. V was trimmed by 7 bases and J by 4 bases, leaving 15 bases between them. The CDR3 is CASLPGPGKNIQYF. The CDR3 DNA follows: TGTGCCAGCCTACCGGGACCTGGAAAAAACATTCAGTACTTC.

This clonotype was observed a handful of times. This chain connects TRBV29-1 to TRBJ2-1; D not resolved. This CDR3 has 10 residues. Per germline, CDR1 SQVTM and CDR2 ANQGSEA. V was pared by 2 bases and J by 7 bases, with 3 bases between. For the CDR3, the DNA is TGCAGCGTTGAACGGAATGAGCAGTTCTTC. This gives the protein CSVERNEQFF.

A few counts support this clonotype. The rearrangement uses TRBV14 and TRBJ2-1; 11 bases agree with TRBD2. The CDR3 is 16 amino acids. In germline, CDR1 is SGHDN, CDR2 FVKESK. The ends lost 1 base at V and 2 bases at J; junction bases unmatched: 1. CDR3 sequence: CASSQASGRPYNEQFF. CDR3 sequence (DNA): TGTGCCAGCAGCCAAGCTAGCGGGAGGCCCTACAATGAGCAGTTCTTC.

The chain uses TRBV6-5 and TRBJ2-1; tentatively, D is TRBD1 (6 bases). This CDR3 is 16 amino acids long. Trimming took off 2 bases at V and 4 bases at J, with 15 bases between the two ends. From germline, CDR1 is MNHEY and CDR2 SVGAGI. CDR3 sequence (DNA): TGTGCCAGCAGTTACGGTGTAGGACAGTCATACAATGAGCAGTTCTTC. Its protein is CASSYGVGQSYNEQFF.

This clonotype was found a few times. The chain employs TRBV12-3 or TRBV12-4 and TRBJ2-6; tentatively, D is TRBD1 (5 bases). Between the trimmed V and J ends, which lost 3 bases and 4 bases, there was a span of 13 bases. The CDR3 loop spans 16 amino acids. CDR3 region: CASSLLRVAGANVLTF. The CDR3 nucleotides are TGTGCCAGCAGTTTGCTCAGGGTTGCCGGGGCCAACGTCCTGACTTTC.

The V and J genes are TRBV15 and TRBJ2-7; D gene unclear. V was cut by 2 bases and J by 3 bases, with 14 bases left in between. The V gene's germline CDR1 is LNHNV and CDR2 YYDKDF (reference sequence). The CDR3 contains 15 residues. The CDR3 protein is CATSRTQLSSYEQYF. CDR3 nucleotide sequence: TGTGCCACCAGCAGAACGCAGCTGTCTAGCTACGAGCAGTACTTC.

The chain employs TRBV29-1 and TRBJ1-1; D might be TRBD1 (6 bases). This CDR3 contains 17 residues. V dropped 0 bases and J dropped 0 bases, with 17 bases sitting between them. The germline gives CDR1 SQVTM, CDR2 ANQGSEA. Here the CDR3 reads CSVEDLRGSGVNTEAFF. The CDR3 DNA follows: TGCAGCGTTGAAGATCTTAGGGGGAGTGGGGTGAACACTGAAGCTTTCTTT.

The V call is TRBV27, the J call TRBJ1-1; tentative D call: TRBD1 (6 bases). This CDR3 has 15 residues. Germline V gives CDR1 MNHEY, CDR2 SMNVEV (reference sequence). Trimming pared 6 bases from V and 0 bases from J, leaving 14 bases between. The CDR3 DNA follows: TGTGCCAGCAGACTAGGGACACTTATGAACACTGAAGCTTTCTTT. Translating gives CASRLGTLMNTEAFF.

The chain links TRBV4-2 to TRBJ2-7; 8 bases align to TRBD1. This CDR3 contains 14 residues. Germline loops: CDR1 LGHNA, CDR2 YNFKEQ. Trimming removed 1 base from V and 4 bases from J; junction bases left unmatched: 3. The CDR3 DNA is TGTGCCAGCAGCCAAGGGGACAGGAGGTACGAGCAGTACTTC. Protein: CASSQGDRRYEQYF.

Only a few counts were recorded for this clonotype. The rearrangement uses TRBV20-1 and TRBJ2-1, with D perhaps being TRBD1 or TRBD2 (5 bases each). Germline V gene data show CDR1 as DFQATT and CDR2 as SNEGSKA (reference sequence). This CDR3 spans 14 amino acids. V dropped 0 bases and J dropped 2 bases, with 8 bases sitting between them. The CDR3 bases are TGCAGTGCTAGAGATGTGGGGGCCTACAATGAGCAGTTCTTC. Amino acids: CSARDVGAYNEQFF.

V usage is TRBV25-1 and J usage is TRBJ2-5; D is possibly TRBD2 (7 bases). Between the trimmed V and J ends, which lost 0 bases and 4 bases, there was a span of 21 bases. The CDR3 is 18 amino acids. Germline loops: CDR1 MGHDK, CDR2 SYGVNS. The CDR3 DNA reads TGTGCCAGCAGTGAATATCGGGGGGCGATTCTTGGTGGAGAGACCCAGTACTTC. Translated: CASSEYRGAILGGETQYF. Full variable domain (remainder filled in from reference TRBV25-1 and TRBJ2-5): EADIYQTPRYLVIGTGKKITLECSQTMGHDKMYWYQQDPGMELHLIHYSYGVNSTEKGDLSSESTVSRIRTEHFPLTLESARPSHTSQYLCASSEYRGAILGGETQYFGPGTRLLVL.

This clonotype was counted only a few times. The chain recombines TRBV27 with TRBJ2-7; TRBD1 might be the D (6 bases). This CDR3 is built from 15 residues. V lost 0 bases and J 7 bases, leaving 16 bases between the germline ends. Germline V lookup: CDR1 MNHEY, CDR2 SMNVEV (reference sequence). The CDR3 is CASSLSGQGLREQYF. CDR3 in DNA: TGTGCCAGCAGTTTATCGGGGCAGGGGCTAAGGGAGCAGTACTTC.

The chain joins TRBV4-3 to TRBJ2-2; TRBD2 matches at 7 bases. CDR1 LGHNA and CDR2 YSLEER come from the germline V gene. After removal of 2 bases from V and 6 bases from J, the junction contained 6 bases not matched to a gene. This CDR3 comprises 15 residues. DNA for the CDR3: TGCGCCAGCAGCCAACTCAGGGCGGGGGCCGGGGAGCTGTTTTTT. It specifies CASSQLRAGAGELFF.

This clonotype has only a few counts. CDR3 protein: CASSFIILAGKNIQYF. CDR3 DNA: TGTGCCAGCAGCTTCATAATACTAGCGGGCAAAAACATTCAGTACTTC. The J gene is TRBJ2-4, the V gene TRBV7-2; TRBD2 agrees at 9 bases. Germline V CDR1 and CDR2: SGHTA, FQGNSA. V lost 3 bases to trimming and J lost 3 bases; unmatched junction nucleotides: 6. This CDR3 has 16 amino acids. The full variable domain, with the rest looked up from reference TRBV7-2 and TRBJ2-4, is GAGVSQSPSNKVTEKGKDVELRCDPISGHTALYWYRQSLGQGLEFLIYFQGNSAPDKSGLPSDRFSAERTGGSVSTLTIQRTQQEDSAVYLCASSFIILAGKNIQYFGAGTRLSVL.

The V gene is TRBV4-1, the J gene TRBJ2-5; unclear D gene. V was clipped by 1 base and J by 2 bases, with 8 bases between them. Per the germline V gene, CDR1 is MGHRA and CDR2 is YSYEKL. The CDR3 sequence is 14 residues long. The DNA for the CDR3 is TGCGCCAGCAGCCAAGGGGCAACACAAGAGACCCAGTACTTC. As protein: CASSQGATQETQYF.

The chain joins TRBV14 to TRBJ2-7; 9 positions agree with TRBD2. The CDR3 extends over 14 amino acids. The trim removed 4 bases at V and 3 bases at J, leaving 4 bases unmatched. Per the germline V gene, CDR1 is SGHDN and CDR2 is FVKESK. The CDR3 DNA reads as TGTGCCAGCAGCCGACTAGCGGTTTACTACGAGCAGTACTTC. This translates into CASSRLAVYYEQYF.